This T cell receptor beta chain was profiled in a study of monozygotic twins with inflammatory bowel disease. Whole-study results and caveats: TCRbeta diversity (inverse Simpson) was lower in IBD patients than in healthy co-twins.

In the case of this clonotype: Its target is unknown.

The CDR3 is 13 residues long. CDR1 is SQVTM, CDR2 ANQGSEA, per germline. TCRdb re-called the 5' RACE reads; one entry per CDR3 protein, DNA not given. In total, the table holds 300,000 to 400,000 distinct CDR3 sequences. T cells were not sorted, and total RNA was isolated straight from whole blood. The material sequenced was blood. V usage is TRBV29-1 and J usage is TRBJ2-5; checking the TCRdb D call of TRBD1 is not possible without DNA. The TCR was taken from a human donor with ulcerative colitis or Crohn's disease, or a healthy co-twin of an affected twin (not recorded which). Here the CDR3 reads CSVGTVGQETQYF.